This TCR beta chain was sequenced in a study of robustness of blood B and T cell sequencing (dated by TCRdb to between 2017 and 2018). The study in broad terms: The goal of the study was to figure out the amount of peripheral blood required to reliably characterize the TCRbeta and IgG repertoires of an individual. In each of the approximately ten independently drawn blood samples, both the TCRbeta and the IgG repertoires were quantified. Two replicate TCRbeta cDNA libraries were prepared from one shared RNA pool from a single 10 ml draw, serving as technical replicates. What the study reported, not specific to this receptor: Every single 10 ml sample contained the 1,000 most abundant TCRbeta clonotypes from the pooled draws. Pooling tubes did not make the overlap of rare TCRbeta clonotypes any better, which implies that much larger blood volumes would be needed to capture those rare clonotypes. Evidence of cross-contamination, likely from batch processing, showed up in one pair of TCRbeta libraries, so the UMI-sequence pairs shared by that pair of libraries were removed. Because EDTA tubes had to be fractionated immediately, the use of EDTA tubes in multi-site collections was limited. Of the top 10,000 TCRbeta clonotypes in one technical replicate library, 90% to 95% were also found in the other technical replicate library. A full plateau was not reached by TCRbeta rarefaction curves, suggesting under-sequencing or many low-abundance clonotypes. Combining 3 or 4 tubes (30-40 ml blood) brought coverage of the top 10,000 TCRbeta clonotypes close to saturation.

On this clonotype: The antigen this receptor binds is unknown. Base qualities are not recorded, but no much larger clone differs from it by a single base.

Reading from cysteine to phenylalanine, the CDR3 counts 16 amino acids. This entry keeps only the CDR3 DNA: 48 bases, framed from base 1. V drops 0 bases and J drops 9 bases, leaving 18 bases in between. According to the germline V gene (reference sequence), CDR1 reads LNHNV and CDR2 reads YYDKDF. mRNA, which captures expressed receptors, was used instead of genomic DNA for quantification of TCRbeta repertoires. Buffy coat leukocytes were collected into Trizol, and RNA was extracted with the Direct-zol RNA MiniPrep Plus kit without cell sorting. EDTA blood tubes were spun right away at 4 degrees C to separate plasma, buffy coat and red blood cells. Libraries came from PCR. The instrument was an Illumina MiSeq. Synthesis of cDNA relied on SMARTScribe reverse transcriptase together with a 5' template-switch oligo that added a universal priming site. A 12-nucleotide random unique molecular identifier (UMI) was carried by the template-switch oligo, and each cDNA molecule was tagged with this UMI. During reverse transcription, TCRbeta transcripts were targeted using chain-specific reverse primers. Residual template-switch adapters were removed by uracil DNA glycosylase treatment, and cDNA was purified using a Qiagen MinElute kit. For the first PCR, 23 cycles were run with KAPA HiFi HotStart ReadyMix and step-out primers, split across four 50 ul reactions. Before any further amplification, the products of the first-round PCR were gel-purified. Illumina Nextera adapters were attached in a second approximately 8-cycle PCR, after which libraries were purified and pooled. For each TCRbeta molecule, the UMI barcode was captured by a 50-nucleotide 5' read. For the original study's pipeline: Reads were grouped by UMI into consensus reads using the MIGEC toolkit. PEAR was used to merge forward and reverse consensus reads into final reads. Identical UMI-sequence pairs shared across libraries were treated as cross-sample contamination and removed by a custom decontamination script. V(D)J assignment and CDR3 extraction were performed with MIGMAP, a wrapper around IgBLAST. TCR clonotypes were defined by identical V gene, J gene and CDR3 amino acid sequence; CDR1 and CDR2 were not sequenced. Through fastp at Q25 and MiXCR, TCRdb rebuilt clones from the public reads, retaining in-frame beta chains. Identical CDR3 proteins give one entry, which carries the most common genes and DNA. The authors' filters were not applied to this entry. This sample has roughly 4,000 distinct CDR3 sequences in its table, and about half of those were observed once. Together, the top ten hold around 25% of the sample.

The sequence was collected from a human donor in good health. The sample taken for sequencing was peripheral blood. The receptor chain draws on TRBV15 and TRBJ2-4; TRBD1 might be the D gene, on 5 matching bases. CDR3 protein: CATSRDWGRDDSIQYF. The DNA sequence follows: TGTGCCACCAGCAGAGATTGGGGCAGGGATGATAGCATTCAGTACTTC.